This passage covers 16 T cell receptor beta chains from one sample sequenced in a study of identical twins. MiXCR, run by TCRdb on the 5' RACE reads, gives a single entry per CDR3 protein. The repertoire holds under 300,000 distinct CDR3 sequences, with around 15% as singletons. Sequenced: memory (CD45RO+) T cells sorted from blood. Source of these receptors: a woman between 18 and 29 years old in good health.

This clonotype was counted many times. CDR3 sequence: CASSLGETGATEAFF. CDR3 bases: TGCGCCAGCAGCTTGGGAGAGACAGGGGCCACTGAAGCTTTCTTT. This chain connects TRBV5-1 to TRBJ1-1, with 8 nucleotides matching TRBD1. This CDR3 contains 15 residues. CDR1 SGHRS and CDR2 YFSETQ come from the germline V gene. Trimming removed 0 bases from V and 4 bases from J; junction bases left unmatched: 5.

The gene calls are TRBV5-1 and TRBJ2-7, with unresolved D. Germline assignment: CDR1 SGHRS and CDR2 YFSETQ. The CDR3 consists of 12 residues. V shed 2 bases and J shed 3 bases, with 6 bases lying between them. CDR3 residues: CASSFSNYEQYF. CDR3 sequence (DNA): TGCGCCAGCAGCTTCTCAAACTACGAGCAGTACTTC.

This clonotype was recorded a few times. This chain uses TRBV5-1 with TRBJ2-2, with a tentative D call TRBD2 (5 bases). V was trimmed by 4 bases and J by 1 base, leaving 11 bases between them. This CDR3 contains 15 residues. Germline CDR1 and CDR2: SGHRS and YFSETQ. CDR3 amino acids: CASSRFGENTGELFF. CDR3 nucleotide sequence: TGCGCCAGCAGCCGGTTCGGGGAGAACACCGGGGAGCTGTTTTTT.

This rearrangement joins TRBV20-1 to TRBJ2-1; D not certain. The CDR3 covers 14 residues. Germline loops: CDR1 DFQATT, CDR2 SNEGSKA (reference sequence). The V end was cut by 4 bases, the J end by 0 bases, with 10 bases between. CDR3 DNA: TGCAGTGCTATCTCCCTTAACTCCTACAATGAGCAGTTCTTC. Its protein is CSAISLNSYNEQFF.

The gene calls are TRBV9 and TRBJ2-1; the D gene is possibly TRBD1 (5 bases). This CDR3 is built from 15 residues. Germline V CDR1 and CDR2: SGDLS, YYNGEE. With 4 bases removed from V and 4 bases from J, the gap between germline ends came to 15 bases. The CDR3 region is CASSPRTSPYNEQFF. The CDR3 nucleotides are TGTGCCAGCAGCCCCCGGACAAGCCCTTACAATGAGCAGTTCTTC.

The J gene is TRBJ2-7, the V gene TRBV7-3, with D perhaps TRBD1 (6 bases). The CDR3 totals 14 residues. The ends were cut back, 1 base at V and 2 bases at J, with 9 bases in the middle. Germline-derived CDR1 and CDR2 are SGHTA and FQGTGA. The CDR3 loop reads CASSLIGGAYEQYF. CDR3 sequence (DNA): TGTGCCAGCAGCTTAATTGGGGGCGCCTACGAGCAGTACTTC.

This clonotype appeared many times. V usage is TRBV6-1 and J usage is TRBJ1-2; D is possibly TRBD1 (5 bases). The CDR3 is 16 amino acids. Trimming left V 6 bases short and J 8 bases short, with 25 bases between. Germline-derived CDR1 and CDR2 are MNHNS and SASEGT. Here the CDR3 DNA reads TGTGCCAGCAGCTTGACCGCCCCAAGCCAGGGAAGCGGCTACACCTTC. The encoded protein is CASSLTAPSQGSGYTF.

In this sample, this clonotype turned up a few times. The chain uses TRBV11-2 and TRBJ2-7; TRBD2 is a possible D gene (6 bases). The germline V gene encodes CDR1 SGHAT and CDR2 FQNNGV. Trimming removed 1 base at V and 2 bases at J, with 9 bases between. The CDR3 contains 14 residues. CDR3 sequence: CASSLVPGAYEQYF. The CDR3 DNA follows: TGTGCCAGCAGCTTAGTTCCGGGGGCCTACGAGCAGTACTTC. Complete variable domain (other parts from reference TRBV11-2 and TRBJ2-7): EAGVAQSPRYKIIEKRQSVAFWCNPISGHATLYWYQQILGQGPKLLIQFQNNGVVDDSQLPKDRFSAERLKGVDSTLKIQPAKLEDSAVYLCASSLVPGAYEQYFGPGTRLTVT.

This clonotype was observed a few times. V usage is TRBV5-1 and J usage is TRBJ2-1; 11 positions agree with TRBD2. V was clipped by 5 bases and J by 4 bases; unmatched bases: 5. The CDR3 length is 15 residues. In germline, CDR1 is SGHRS, CDR2 YFSETQ. The CDR3, as DNA: TGCGCCAGCAGACTGGGGACTAGCGGTTACAATGAGCAGTTCTTC. Its translation is CASRLGTSGYNEQFF.

This sequence joins TRBV20-1 and TRBJ2-1, with D perhaps matching TRBD2 (5 bases). CDR3 length equals 12 residues. CDR1 is DFQATT, CDR2 SNEGSKA, per germline (reference sequence). CDR3 amino acids: CRPGSSYNEQFF. CDR3 nucleotide sequence: TGCAGGCCGGGGAGCTCCTACAATGAGCAGTTCTTC.

This clonotype turned up a few times. The chain joins TRBV27 to TRBJ2-7; the match to TRBD1 covers 7 bases. CDR1 is MNHEY and CDR2 is SMNVEV in the germline V gene (reference sequence). With V trimmed by 5 bases and J by 2 bases, 6 bases remained unmatched. The length of the CDR3 is 14 residues. The CDR3 nucleotides read TGTGCCAGCAGTCCCGGGGACAGTACCTACGAGCAGTACTTC. This sequence encodes CASSPGDSTYEQYF.

This clonotype has at least ten counts. V is TRBV5-1 and J is TRBJ2-2; the match to TRBD1 covers 8 bases. Germline CDR1 reads SGHRS; CDR2 reads YFSETQ. Germline trimming cut 4 bases from V and 3 bases from J; bases unmatched to any gene: 5. CDR3 length: 15 amino acids. CDR3 coding DNA: TGCGCCAGCAGCGCCGGACAGGGTCACACCGGGGAGCTGTTTTTT. Amino acid sequence: CASSAGQGHTGELFF.

This clonotype came up many times. The chain is built from TRBV5-1 and TRBJ2-3; TRBD2 aligns across 10 bases. From germline, CDR1 is SGHRS and CDR2 YFSETQ. V lost 0 bases, J lost 5 bases, and 6 bases stayed unmatched. The CDR3 has 16 amino acids. The CDR3 region is CASSLVASGSKDTQYF. In DNA, the CDR3 is TGCGCCAGCAGCTTGGTCGCTAGCGGGAGTAAAGATACGCAGTATTTT.

The chain is built from TRBV20-1 and TRBJ2-1; 7 bases map to TRBD2. The length of the CDR3 is 12 residues. J was trimmed by 4 bases and V by 7 bases; bases with no gene match: 4. The germline V gene has CDR1 DFQATT and CDR2 SNEGSKA (reference sequence). The CDR3 DNA reads TGCAGTGTCTGGGGGGGGTACAATGAGCAGTTCTTC. It encodes CSVWGGYNEQFF.

This clonotype was found many times. The chain recombines TRBV7-9 with TRBJ2-1; D is undetermined. The germline gives CDR1 SEHNR, CDR2 FQNEAQ (reference sequence). The V end was cut by 1 base, the J end by 9 bases, with 10 bases between. The CDR3 loop spans 13 amino acids. In nucleotides, the CDR3 is TGTGCCAGCAGCTTAGACGGGTACGGTGAGCAGTTCTTC. This encodes CASSLDGYGEQFF.

This clonotype was picked up a small number of times. The chain joins TRBV7-9 to TRBJ2-1; 7 positions match TRBD2. Unmatched junction bases numbered 7, after V lost 5 bases and J lost 6 bases. Germline CDR1 is SEHNR and CDR2 is FQNEAQ (reference sequence). There are 14 residues in the CDR3. The CDR3 here is CASSPSLAVNEQFF. In DNA, the CDR3 is TGTGCCAGCAGCCCCTCCCTAGCGGTCAATGAGCAGTTCTTC. Using reference TRBV7-9 and TRBJ2-1 for the parts outside the CDR3, the full variable domain is DTGVSQNPRHKITKRGQNVTFRCDPISEHNRLYWYRQTLGQGPEFLTYFQNEAQLEKSRLLSDRFSAERPKGSFSTLEIQRTEQGDSAMYLCASSPSLAVNEQFFGPGTRLTVL.